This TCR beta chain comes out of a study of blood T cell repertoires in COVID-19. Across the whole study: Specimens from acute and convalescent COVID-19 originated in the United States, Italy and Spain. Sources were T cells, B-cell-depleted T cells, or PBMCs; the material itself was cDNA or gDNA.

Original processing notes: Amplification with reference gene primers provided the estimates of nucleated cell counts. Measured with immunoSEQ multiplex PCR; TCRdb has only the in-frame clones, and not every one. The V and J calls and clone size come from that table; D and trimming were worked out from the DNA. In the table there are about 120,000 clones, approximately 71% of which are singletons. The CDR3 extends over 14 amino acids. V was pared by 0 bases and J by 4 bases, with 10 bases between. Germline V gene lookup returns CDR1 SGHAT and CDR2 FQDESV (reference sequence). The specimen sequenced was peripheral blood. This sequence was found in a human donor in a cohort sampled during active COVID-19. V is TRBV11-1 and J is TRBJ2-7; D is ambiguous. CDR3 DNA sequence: TGTGCCAGCAGCTTAGCTCTAGGTGGGTACGAGCAGTACTTC. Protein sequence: CASSLALGGYEQYF.